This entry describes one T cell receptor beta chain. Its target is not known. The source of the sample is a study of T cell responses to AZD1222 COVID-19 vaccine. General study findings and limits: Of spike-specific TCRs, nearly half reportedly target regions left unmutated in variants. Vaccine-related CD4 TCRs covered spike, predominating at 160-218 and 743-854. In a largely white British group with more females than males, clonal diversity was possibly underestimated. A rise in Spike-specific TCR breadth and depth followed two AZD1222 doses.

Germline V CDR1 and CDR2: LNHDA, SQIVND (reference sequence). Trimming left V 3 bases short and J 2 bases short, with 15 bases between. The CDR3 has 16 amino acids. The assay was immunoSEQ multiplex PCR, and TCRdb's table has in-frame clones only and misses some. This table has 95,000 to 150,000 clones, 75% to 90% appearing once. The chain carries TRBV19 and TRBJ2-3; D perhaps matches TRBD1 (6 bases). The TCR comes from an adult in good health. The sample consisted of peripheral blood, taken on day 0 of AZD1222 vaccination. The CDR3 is CASSIQGLPTTDTQYF. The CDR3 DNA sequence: TGTGCCAGTAGTATTCAGGGGTTGCCGACCACAGATACGCAGTATTTT. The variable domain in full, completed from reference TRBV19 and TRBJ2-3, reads DGGITQSPKYLFRKEGQNVTLSCEQNLNHDAMYWYRQDPGQGLRLIYYSQIVNDFQKGDIAEGYSVSREKKESFPLTVTSAQKNPTAFYLCASSIQGLPTTDTQYFGPGTRLTVL.